This entry lists 25 T cell receptor beta chains sequenced from one sample in a study of identical twins. TCRdb itself ran the 5' RACE reads through MiXCR, one entry per CDR3 protein. This table holds roughly 480,000 distinct CDR3 sequences, more than 20% found once. These sequences were also reported in another study, on T cells expressing NK-cell markers.

Sequencing was done on a sample of CD4+ T cells sorted from blood. Receptors were obtained from a woman younger than 30 in good health.

This clonotype was seen a few times. The V and J genes are TRBV12-3 or TRBV12-4 and TRBJ2-7, with 9 bases lining up with TRBD2. This CDR3 contains 15 residues. The V gene end was trimmed by 4 bases and the J gene end by 2 bases; junction bases not matched to a gene: 6. In DNA form, the CDR3 reads TGTGCCAGCAGTTCATTAGCGGGGGACCCCTACGAGCAGTACTTC. It yields the protein CASSSLAGDPYEQYF.

This sequence joins TRBV12-3 or TRBV12-4 and TRBJ1-5, with a weak D call TRBD1 (5 bases). Deletions cut 6 bases from V and 2 bases from J, with 11 bases between. This CDR3 contains 14 residues. The CDR3 loop is CASRGGQGNQPQHF. The DNA of the CDR3 is TGTGCCAGCAGGGGCGGACAAGGCAATCAGCCCCAGCATTTT.

The rearrangement links TRBV20-1 to TRBJ1-1; maybe TRBD1 (5 bases). Germline CDR1 DFQATT, CDR2 SNEGSKA (reference sequence). The CDR3 sequence is 14 residues long. V shed 3 bases and J shed 3 bases, with 14 bases lying between them. CDR3 residues: CSARVGAQDTEAFF. The CDR3 region has the DNA TGCAGTGCTAGGGTAGGGGCGCAGGACACTGAAGCTTTCTTT.

This rearrangement joins TRBV5-1 to TRBJ2-7; 8 bases match TRBD1. The CDR3 loop spans 14 amino acids. Germline CDR1 reads SGHRS; CDR2 reads YFSETQ. The junction had 9 bases not matched to a gene; V was cut back by 5 bases and J by 5 bases. CDR3 region: CASRLGQVGNEQYF. The DNA for the CDR3 is TGCGCCAGCAGGCTGGGACAGGTTGGAAACGAGCAGTACTTC.

The V call is TRBV3-1, the J call TRBJ2-7, with 8 bases aligning to TRBD1. From germline, CDR1 is LGHDT and CDR2 YNNKEL (reference sequence). Trimming cost V 6 bases and J 2 bases; bases outside gene matches: 6. The CDR3 covers 14 residues. The CDR3 coding sequence is TGTGCCAGCAGTGACGACAGGGGAACCTACGAGCAGTACTTC. Residues: CASSDDRGTYEQYF.

Only a few counts were recorded for this clonotype. The chain has TRBV29-1 and TRBJ2-2; 10 nucleotides agree with TRBD2. V lost 6 bases, J lost 3 bases, and 4 bases stayed unmatched. The CDR3 is 14 residues long. Germline lookup yields CDR1 SQVTM and CDR2 ANQGSEA. The CDR3 loop is CSVGLATYTGELFF. The CDR3 nucleotides are TGCAGCGTGGGACTAGCGACATACACCGGGGAGCTGTTTTTT.

The J gene is TRBJ2-5, the V gene TRBV3-1; 7 positions agree with TRBD2. Germline V gives CDR1 LGHDT, CDR2 YNNKEL (reference sequence). The CDR3 has 16 amino acids. J was trimmed by 1 base and V by 0 bases; bases with no gene match: 5. CDR3 in amino acids: CASSQDRTGGQETQYF. The CDR3 region has the DNA TGTGCCAGCAGCCAAGATCGTACGGGGGGCCAAGAGACCCAGTACTTC.

At least ten counts were recorded for this clonotype. The chain uses TRBV3-1 and TRBJ2-7, with TRBD2 matching over 8 bases. In germline, CDR1 is LGHDT, CDR2 YNNKEL (reference sequence). This CDR3 has 14 residues. The J segment lost 0 bases and the V segment lost 7 bases, leaving 5 bases of the junction unmatched. The CDR3 DNA reads TGTGCCAGCAAACTAGCGGTCGCCTCCTACGAGCAGTACTTC. Residues: CASKLAVASYEQYF.

J is TRBJ2-5 and V is TRBV10-3, with TRBD1 matching 7 bases. V lost 4 bases and J lost 3; bases outside the gene matches: 14. Looked up from germline, CDR1 is ENHRY and CDR2 is SYGVKD. This CDR3 is 17 amino acids long. DNA for the CDR3: TGTGCCATCAGTGGAGGTCGACAGGGTGATTTCAAAGAGACCCAGTACTTC. This codes for CAISGGRQGDFKETQYF.

This clonotype was detected only a few times. The chain links TRBV20-1 to TRBJ2-7, with a weak D call TRBD1 (5 bases). The ends were cut back, 6 bases at V and 6 bases at J, with 12 bases in the middle. The CDR3 loop spans 11 amino acids. In germline, CDR1 is DFQATT, CDR2 SNEGSKA (reference sequence). CDR3 nucleotides: TGCAGTGCAATGACAGTTCGCGAGCAGTACTTC. Translated, it gives CSAMTVREQYF.

The rearrangement joins TRBV29-1 to TRBJ2-5; TRBD2 agrees at 15 bases. The CDR3 length is 14 residues. Germline V lookup: CDR1 SQVTM, CDR2 ANQGSEA. V shed 6 bases, J shed 5 bases, and the junction held 4 bases outside the gene matches. CDR3: CSVGGTSGRETQYF. For the CDR3, the DNA is TGCAGCGTGGGGGGGACTAGCGGGAGGGAGACCCAGTACTTC.

This clonotype has just a few counts. J is TRBJ2-7 and V is TRBV5-1; 9 bases align to TRBD2. V shed 5 bases, J shed 3 bases, and the junction held 9 bases outside the gene matches. Germline values: CDR1 SGHRS, CDR2 YFSETQ. The CDR3 is 15 amino acids. The DNA of the CDR3 is TGCGCCAGCAGTTCCGACCCTAGCGGGATCTACGAGCAGTACTTC. This sequence encodes CASSSDPSGIYEQYF.

In its sample, this clonotype was seen many times. The rearrangement links TRBV6-1 to TRBJ1-2; no reliable D call. The CDR3 consists of 14 residues. V was shortened by 5 bases and J by 0 bases, with 10 bases between the two germline ends. Germline CDR1 and CDR2: MNHNS and SASEGT. The chain's CDR3 is CASSPTGANYGYTF. The CDR3 DNA reads as TGTGCCAGCAGTCCGACGGGAGCTAACTATGGCTACACCTTC.

This clonotype came up a few times. The V call is TRBV5-1, the J call TRBJ1-1; no definite D call. The ends were cut back, 0 bases at V and 5 bases at J, with 11 bases in the middle. Germline CDR1 and CDR2: SGHRS and YFSETQ. This CDR3 contains 14 residues. The DNA for the CDR3 is TGCGCCAGCAGCTTGGAGGCAGTGAGTACTGAAGCTTTCTTT. Its translation: CASSLEAVSTEAFF.

V usage is TRBV4-1 and J usage is TRBJ1-1; no reliable D call. Germline CDR1 is MGHRA and CDR2 is YSYEKL. The V end was cut by 2 bases, the J end by 0 bases, with 10 bases between. The CDR3 has 15 residues. The CDR3 protein is CASSQQDGLNTEAFF. Written as DNA, the CDR3 is TGCGCCAGCAGCCAACAGGACGGCTTGAACACTGAAGCTTTCTTT.

This clonotype was picked up a small number of times. The chain has TRBV6-5 and TRBJ2-2; maybe TRBD1 (5 bases). The CDR3 covers 15 residues. V was trimmed by 2 bases and J by 7 bases, leaving 14 bases between them. The germline V gene has CDR1 MNHEY and CDR2 SVGAGI. The CDR3 coding sequence is TGTGCCAGCAGTTACCGCGGAGAAGGGGTCGGGGAGCTGTTTTTT. It encodes CASSYRGEGVGELFF.

This chain connects TRBV5-6 to TRBJ2-1, with 10 bases that match TRBD1. With V trimmed by 4 bases and J by 9 bases, 7 bases remained unmatched. The V gene's germline CDR1 is SGHDT and CDR2 YYEEEE. The CDR3 consists of 14 residues. The CDR3 sequence is CASSPGQGFSEQFF. The CDR3 coding sequence is TGTGCCAGCAGCCCGGGACAGGGGTTCTCTGAGCAGTTCTTC.

This clonotype was found many times. V usage is TRBV7-2 and J usage is TRBJ2-7, with 10 bases identical to TRBD2. Germline CDR1 SGHTA, CDR2 FQGNSA. V dropped 5 bases and J dropped 3; count of bases not matched to a gene: 7. The CDR3 has 15 amino acids. The CDR3, as DNA: TGTGCCAGCAGCCTGTCATCTAGCGGGAGCTACGAGCAGTACTTC. This encodes CASSLSSSGSYEQYF.

A few counts support this clonotype. J is TRBJ2-7 and V is TRBV7-8; 8 bases are shared with TRBD1. The CDR3 is made up of 15 amino acids. The germline gives CDR1 SGHVS, CDR2 FQNEAQ. Losses at the gene ends were 5 bases for V and 6 bases for J; bases not matched to a gene: 12. The CDR3 here is CASSLRTGLVGEQYF. Written as DNA, the CDR3 is TGTGCCAGCAGCCTAAGGACAGGGTTGGTAGGCGAGCAGTACTTC.

The V gene is TRBV18, the J gene TRBJ1-5; D unclear. The CDR3 spans 13 residues. V gave up 3 bases and J gave up 3 bases, with 6 bases separating them. CDR1 and CDR2 from the germline V gene are KGHSH and LQKENI. This CDR3 reads CASSPSINQPQHF. The CDR3 bases are TGTGCCAGCTCACCGAGCATCAATCAGCCCCAGCATTTT.

This rearrangement joins TRBV5-1 to TRBJ2-1, with 10 bases fitting TRBD2. This CDR3 region has 15 residues. V lost 0 bases to trimming and J lost 8 bases; unmatched junction nucleotides: 5. Per the germline V gene, CDR1 is SGHRS and CDR2 is YFSETQ. The CDR3 sequence: CASSLAIAGGHEQFF. The CDR3 bases are TGCGCCAGCAGCTTGGCCATAGCGGGGGGTCATGAGCAGTTCTTC.

The chain recombines TRBV19 with TRBJ1-2; no clear D. The CDR3 is 15 residues long. Trimming pared 3 bases from V and 6 bases from J, leaving 17 bases between. CDR1 is LNHDA and CDR2 is SQIVND in the germline V gene (reference sequence). The CDR3, as DNA: TGTGCCAGTAGTATTCATAGGGCAGAAACTCATGGCTACACCTTC. This gives the protein CASSIHRAETHGYTF.

The chain uses TRBV3-1 and TRBJ2-7; D not resolved. Trimming took 1 base from V and 1 from J, leaving 8 bases between them. Germline CDR1 LGHDT, CDR2 YNNKEL (reference sequence). This CDR3 is 14 amino acids long. This CDR3 reads CASSQVTSSYEQYF. The CDR3 nucleotides are TGTGCCAGCAGCCAAGTTACAAGTTCCTACGAGCAGTACTTC.

This clonotype was seen a handful of times. In nucleotides, the CDR3 is TGTGCCAGCAGCGCCGGGGGGACTAGCGTTTACGAGCAGTACTTC. Encoded protein: CASSAGGTSVYEQYF. The chain combines TRBV9 with TRBJ2-7; 10 bases line up with TRBD2. This CDR3 contains 15 residues. Germline CDR1 and CDR2: SGDLS and YYNGEE. After removal of 3 bases from V and 4 bases from J, the junction contained 7 bases not matched to a gene.

This clonotype was detected only a few times. This chain connects TRBV5-5 to TRBJ2-7; 11 nucleotides line up with TRBD1. Germline V gives CDR1 SGHKS, CDR2 YYEKEE (reference sequence). After removal of 5 bases from V and 2 bases from J, the junction contained 6 bases not matched to a gene. This CDR3 spans 15 amino acids. CDR3 bases: TGTGCCAGCAGGTCGGGACAGGGGGGTACCTACGAGCAGTACTTC. Translating gives CASRSGQGGTYEQYF.